These 21 T cell receptor beta chains came from one sample sequenced in a study of Ad26.COV2.S vaccination and SARS-CoV-2 variants. The table came from immunoSEQ multiplex PCR; TCRdb's copy has only in-frame clones and leaves some out. This table has hundreds of thousands of clones, approximately 88% appearing once. Treatment denoted: about 20 received Ad26.COV2.S at low or high dose, single or two shots; a few received placebo; per-sample allocation not given. At day 63 after the first vaccine or placebo injection, samples were drawn. Sequenced material: peripheral blood, taken in a trial of Ad26.COV2.S vaccine versus placebo. The origin of the receptors is a person between 18 and 65 years old who received the Ad26.COV2.S COVID-19 vaccine or a placebo.

This clone was observed a single time. This chain uses TRBV7-9 with TRBJ2-2; D is uncertain. V lost 7 bases to trimming and J lost 8 bases, with 17 bases between them. The CDR3 loop spans 14 amino acids. Germline V gene sequence: CDR1 SEHNR, CDR2 FQNEAQ (reference sequence). This CDR3 reads CASNIIGQGGELFF. For the CDR3, the DNA is TGTGCCAGCAATATCATAGGGCAAGGTGGGGAGCTGTTTTTT.

This clone appeared a single time. V gene TRBV7-3 combines with J gene TRBJ1-6; D is unresolved. The CDR3 loop spans 13 amino acids. Germline assignment: CDR1 SGHTA and CDR2 FQGTGA. Trimming pared 5 bases from V and 7 bases from J, leaving 9 bases between. The DNA for the CDR3 is TGTGCCAGCAGCAACACCCAGAATTCACCCCTCCACTTT. The encoded protein is CASSNTQNSPLHF.

The chain couples TRBV6-4 to TRBJ2-5; 13 bases are shared with TRBD2. The J segment lost 5 bases and the V segment lost 2 bases, leaving 8 bases of the junction unmatched. The CDR3 is 17 residues long. Germline lookup yields CDR1 MRHNA and CDR2 SNTAGT. The CDR3 DNA follows: TGTGCCAGCAGTGACCCTACTAGCGGGGGGGCTGTTGAGACCCAGTACTTC. Amino acid sequence: CASSDPTSGGAVETQYF.

The CDR3 spells CASGQNQPQHF. As DNA, the CDR3 is TGTGCCAGCGGACAAAATCAGCCCCAGCATTTT. This chain connects TRBV7-9 to TRBJ1-5; D may be TRBD1 (5 bases). The germline gives CDR1 SEHNR, CDR2 FQNEAQ (reference sequence). V was trimmed by 8 bases and J by 4 bases, leaving 6 bases between them. The CDR3 runs 11 residues.

The gene calls are TRBV19 and TRBJ2-7; maybe TRBD2 (6 bases). The ends were cut back, 3 bases at V and 5 bases at J, with 14 bases in the middle. The CDR3 extends over 14 amino acids. Germline CDR1 is LNHDA and CDR2 is SQIVND (reference sequence). The CDR3 DNA follows: TGTGCCAGTAGTATGGAGGGTTCTCCCGACGAGCAGTACTTC. This codes for CASSMEGSPDEQYF. Full variable domain (rest looked up from reference TRBV19 and TRBJ2-7): DGGITQSPKYLFRKEGQNVTLSCEQNLNHDAMYWYRQDPGQGLRLIYYSQIVNDFQKGDIAEGYSVSREKKESFPLTVTSAQKNPTAFYLCASSMEGSPDEQYFGPGTRLTVT.

Written as DNA, the CDR3 is TGTGCCAGCAGCCCCGGACTAGCGGGCGTCGTCCAAGAGACCCAGTACTTC. Its translation is CASSPGLAGVVQETQYF. The chain recombines TRBV7-3 with TRBJ2-5, with TRBD2 matching over 11 bases. Germline lookup yields CDR1 SGHTA and CDR2 FQGTGA. The CDR3 is made up of 17 amino acids. V lost 5 bases and J lost 1; bases outside the gene matches: 9.

The chain uses TRBV10-3 and TRBJ1-2; TRBD1 might be the D (5 bases). The length of the CDR3 is 17 residues. V dropped 2 bases and J dropped 0 bases, with 16 bases sitting between them. Germline V gene data show CDR1 as ENHRY and CDR2 as SYGVKD. CDR3 amino acids: CAISETATGLANYGYTF. Here the CDR3 DNA reads TGTGCCATCAGTGAGACCGCGACGGGGCTAGCTAACTATGGCTACACCTTC.

The V gene is TRBV19, the J gene TRBJ1-2; TRBD1 matches 7 bases. Trimming removed 3 bases from V and 7 bases from J; junction bases left unmatched: 8. Per the germline V gene, CDR1 is LNHDA and CDR2 is SQIVND (reference sequence). The CDR3 length is 14 residues. CDR3 amino acids: CASSISQGIGGYTF. Here the CDR3 DNA reads TGTGCCAGTAGTATTTCACAGGGGATAGGTGGCTACACCTTC.

As regards this clone: One junction end disagrees with the germline gene, perhaps due to a read error. This chain links TRBV11-2 with TRBJ2-1; the D gene is possibly TRBD1 (5 bases). The CDR3 loop spans 13 amino acids. Germline lookup yields CDR1 SGHAT and CDR2 FQNNGV. In DNA, the CDR3 is TGTGCCAGCAGCGTAGACAGTTACAATGAGCAGTTCTTC. Its protein product is CASSVDSYNEQFF. The full variable domain, its missing parts supplied by reference TRBV11-2 and TRBJ2-1, is EAGVAQSPRYKIIEKRQSVAFWCNPISGHATLYWYQQILGQGPKLLIQFQNNGVVDDSQLPKDRFSAERLKGVDSTLKIQPAKLEDSAVYLCASSVDSYNEQFFGPGTRLTVL.

The chain has TRBV24-1 and TRBJ2-7, with D possibly being TRBD1 (5 bases). There are 13 residues in the CDR3. V gave up 6 bases and J gave up 5 bases, with 13 bases separating them. Germline V gives CDR1 KGHDR, CDR2 SFDVKD. CDR3 coding DNA: TGTGCCACCAGTATAGCAGGGCAGAACGAGCAGTACTTC. Protein product: CATSIAGQNEQYF.

This clone was seen more than once but under ten times. The chain links TRBV25-1 to TRBJ1-2; possibly TRBD1 for D (5 bases). CDR1 is MGHDK, CDR2 SYGVNS, per germline. Trimming left V 0 bases short and J 7 bases short, with 12 bases between. The CDR3 sequence is 14 residues long. The CDR3 region is CASSEYEGRGGYTF. CDR3 bases: TGTGCCAGCAGTGAATATGAGGGGAGGGGTGGCTACACCTTC.

V usage is TRBV2 and J usage is TRBJ2-1; D uncertain. Trimming cost V 1 base and J 0 bases, with 7 bases left between them. Germline CDR1 is SNHLY and CDR2 is FYNNEI. CDR3 length: 15 amino acids. The CDR3 sequence is CASSEVGFSYNEQFF. The CDR3 bases are TGTGCCAGCAGTGAAGTGGGATTCTCCTACAATGAGCAGTTCTTC.

This CDR3 reads CASSLRVQGNTGELFF. Written as DNA, the CDR3 is TGCGCCAGCAGCTTGCGTGTACAGGGGAACACCGGGGAGCTGTTTTTT. The rearrangement uses TRBV5-1 and TRBJ2-2, with D perhaps TRBD1 (6 bases). CDR1 SGHRS and CDR2 YFSETQ come from the germline V gene. The CDR3 consists of 16 residues. The V end was cut by 1 base, the J end by 1 base, with 11 bases between.

The chain links TRBV5-1 to TRBJ2-3, with 8 bases matching TRBD1. V lost 0 bases and J lost 3; bases outside the gene matches: 6. From germline, CDR1 is SGHRS and CDR2 YFSETQ. The CDR3 is 16 residues long. CDR3 bases: TGCGCCAGCAGCTTGGGGACAGGGATCCGGACAGATACGCAGTATTTT. This codes for CASSLGTGIRTDTQYF.

This chain connects TRBV5-6 to TRBJ1-1; D gene unclear. The CDR3 contains 12 residues. Germline V gene lookup returns CDR1 SGHDT and CDR2 YYEEEE. Trimming cost V 3 bases and J 6 bases, with 9 bases left between them. CDR3 DNA sequence: TGTGCCAGCAGCTCCGGAGGCGCTGAAGCTTTCTTT. Encoded protein: CASSSGGAEAFF.

This clone was observed a few times. V gene TRBV5-6 combines with J gene TRBJ2-1, with D uncertain. From germline, CDR1 is SGHDT and CDR2 YYEEEE. The CDR3 is 12 residues long. The V and J ends lost 0 bases and 7 bases respectively, with 5 bases between them. CDR3 region: CASSLVRNEQFF. The DNA of the CDR3 is TGTGCCAGCAGCTTGGTGCGGAATGAGCAGTTCTTC. Looking up the rest from reference TRBV5-6 and TRBJ2-1 gives the full variable domain: DAGVTQSPTHLIKTRGQQVTLRCSPKSGHDTVSWYQQALGQGPQFIFQYYEEEERQRGNFPDRFSGHQFPNYSSELNVNALLLGDSALYLCASSLVRNEQFFGPGTRLTVL.

The chain couples TRBV18 to TRBJ1-1, with D maybe TRBD1 (5 bases). Germline CDR1 is KGHSH and CDR2 is LQKENI. V lost 3 bases, J lost 5 bases, and 13 bases lay in between. The length of the CDR3 is 14 residues. The CDR3 sequence: CASSPPLGGTEAFF. DNA for the CDR3: TGTGCCAGCTCACCGCCTTTGGGGGGAACTGAAGCTTTCTTT.

The chain uses TRBV19 and TRBJ2-7, with TRBD2 matching 8 bases. CDR1 and CDR2 (germline): LNHDA, SQIVND (reference sequence). The V and J ends lost 6 bases and 0 bases, in that order; junction bases with no gene match: 4. The length of the CDR3 is 14 residues. The CDR3 protein is CASRMSGSSYEQYF. The CDR3 DNA follows: TGTGCCAGTAGGATGAGCGGGAGCTCCTACGAGCAGTACTTC.

This sequence joins TRBV7-8 and TRBJ2-5, with D uncertain. The V and J ends lost 5 bases and 4 bases respectively, with 8 bases between them. Germline loops: CDR1 SGHVS, CDR2 FQNEAQ. The CDR3 length is 12 residues. CDR3 sequence: CASSPPGETQYF. The CDR3 DNA reads as TGTGCCAGCAGCCCTCCGGGAGAGACCCAGTACTTC.

This clone was seen a single time. The chain has TRBV6-2 or TRBV6-3 and TRBJ2-2, with 7 bases lining up with TRBD1. J was trimmed by 4 bases and V by 2 bases; bases with no gene match: 4. This CDR3 comprises 15 residues. Per germline, CDR1 MNHEY and CDR2 SVGEGT. CDR3 DNA: TGTGCCAGCAGTTACCAGGGGGTGAGCACCGGGGAGCTGTTTTTT. Translated, it gives CASSYQGVSTGELFF.

This sequence joins TRBV5-1 and TRBJ1-4, with D uncertain. CDR3 length: 17 residues. The germline V and J ends were trimmed by 0 bases and 1 base, with 13 bases remaining between them. In germline, CDR1 is SGHRS, CDR2 YFSETQ. The chain's CDR3 is CASSLDGKLLTNEKLFF. CDR3 sequence (DNA): TGCGCCAGCAGCTTGGATGGAAAACTGCTAACTAATGAAAAACTGTTTTTT.